This T cell receptor (beta chain) was recovered during a study of Graves' ophthalmopathy and Graves' hyperthyroidism. From RNA, the CDR3 regions of TCR beta chains were amplified and sequenced. HTBI primers primed a first-round RT-PCR, and a second-round multiplex PCR followed. TCRdb called the multiplex PCR reads again in MiXCR, with one record for every CDR3 protein. The repertoire includes about 700,000 distinct CDR3 sequences, 40% of them detected once, and about 40% sits in the top ten. CDR1 and CDR2 from the germline V gene are LNHNV and YYDKDF (reference sequence). With V trimmed by 0 bases and J by 12 bases, 11 bases remained unmatched. The CDR3 is 16 amino acids. This clonotype was counted many times. The antigen remains undetermined. Certain patients, namely those with other autoimmune diseases, uncontrolled infections, pregnancy or lactation, were excluded. The PBMCs originated from more than 8 ml of fresh peripheral blood.

Points from the study as a whole: The model's ophthalmopathy progression predictions had approximately 69% sensitivity and just under 75% specificity.

The sequence was collected from an adult man with Graves' ophthalmopathy. The chain links TRBV15 to TRBJ1-6; 7 positions agree with TRBD1. Specimen: peripheral blood. DNA of the CDR3: TGTGCCACCAGCAGAGATATAACAGGGGATTTAGGACCCCTCCACTTT. This codes for CATSRDITGDLGPLHF.